These T cell receptor beta chains were read from a single sample in a study of blood T cells in healthy people across ages. MiXCR was run by TCRdb on the 5' RACE reads, yielding one entry per CDR3 protein. Of some 710,000 distinct CDR3 sequences in the sample, 22% were seen once. The specimen sequenced was blood. These receptors were obtained from a man aged 65 to 85 in good health. Each CDR3 is given with its conserved first and last residue. The D gene is left open where the match is weak. Where a row states a size, it is once, few, many or the class of an expanded clone; other rows omit it.

j_call v_call clone_size d_call cdr3_length cdr3_nt cdr3_aa
TRBJ2-3 TRBV28 . . 10 TGTGCCAGCAACCGTAATACGCAGTATTTT CASNRNTQYF
TRBJ2-5 TRBV12-3/TRBV12-4 many TRBD1 13 TGTGCCAGCAGTACGACAGGGGTAGAGACCCAGTACTTC CASSTTGVETQYF
TRBJ2-6 TRBV20-1 few . 12 TGCAGTGCTAGAGATCGCGCCAACGTCCTGACTTTC CSARDRANVLTF
TRBJ2-7 TRBV18 few TRBD2 14 TGTGCCAGCTCACCGAGCGGGGGTGCTTCCGAGCAGTACTTC CASSPSGGASEQYF
TRBJ2-7 TRBV20-1 . . 12 TGCAGTGCTATTGGGGAAAGTTCCGAGCAGTACTTC CSAIGESSEQYF
TRBJ1-5 TRBV12-3/TRBV12-4 few . 15 TGTGCCAGCAGTTTTACCGGACAGATTAATCAGCCCCAGCATTTT CASSFTGQINQPQHF
TRBJ1-2 TRBV19 few . 13 TGTGCCAGTAGTATAGCTCCGGCGGGTGGCTACACCTTC CASSIAPAGGYTF
TRBJ2-5 TRBV14 . . 16 TGTGCCAGCAGCCAACTCCAACTAGCTACACAAGAGACCCAGTACTTC CASSQLQLATQETQYF
TRBJ2-1 TRBV29-1 many TRBD1 14 TGCAGCGTTTTCGGCGGGACAGGGTCGAATGAGCAGTTCTTC CSVFGGTGSNEQFF
TRBJ2-1 TRBV14 . . 15 TGTGCCAGCAGCCAAGATAACAGGGCTTGGGATGAGCAGTTCTTC CASSQDNRAWDEQFF
TRBJ1-2 TRBV5-6 few . 12 TGTGCCAGCAGCCGGGGGGTCTATGGCTACACCTTC CASSRGVYGYTF
TRBJ2-1 TRBV25-1 few . 17 TGTGCCAGCAGTACACAGGACCCGACAGGCCCCTACAATGAGCAGTTCTTC CASSTQDPTGPYNEQFF
TRBJ2-3 TRBV19 . . 16 TGTGCCAGTAGTATCCAGTCGGCGACACGCACAGATACGCAGTATTTT CASSIQSATRTDTQYF
TRBJ1-4 TRBV19 few . 15 TGTGCCAGTAGTACCGGACAGACAACTAATGAAAAACTGTTTTTT CASSTGQTTNEKLFF
TRBJ1-2 TRBV5-1 few . 13 TGCGCCAGCAGCTTGGACAGGGTAGACGGCTACACCTTC CASSLDRVDGYTF
TRBJ2-3 TRBV24-1 few TRBD2 13 TGTGCCACCACGCCTAGCGGGGGTTATACGCAGTATTTT CATTPSGGYTQYF
TRBJ2-7 TRBV28 . . 13 TGTGCCAACAGACTGGGACGGTCCTACGAGCAGTACTTC CANRLGRSYEQYF
TRBJ2-3 TRBV28 few . 15 TGTGCCAGCAGTTTAGTCTTAGTTTCAGAGGATACGCAGTATTTT CASSLVLVSEDTQYF
TRBJ2-7 TRBV28 . . 13 TGTGCCAGCAGTTTAGGTTCATCCTACGAGCAGTGCTTC CASSLGSSYEQCF
TRBJ2-3 TRBV12-3/TRBV12-4 . . 16 TGTGCCAGCAGCAAGGGGGGCAGAACTAGCGCAGATACGCAGTATTTT CASSKGGRTSADTQYF
TRBJ2-5 TRBV18 . TRBD1 16 TGTGCCAGCTCACCACTGTTGGGACAGAATCAAGAGACCCAGTACTTC CASSPLLGQNQETQYF
TRBJ2-1 TRBV29-1 . . 14 TGCAGCGTTGGGAGGCGGTTATCCTACAATGAGCAGTTCTTC CSVGRRLSYNEQFF
TRBJ2-3 TRBV12-3/TRBV12-4 few TRBD2 15 TGTGCCAGCAGGCCACTAGCGGGCGGGCCAGATACGCAGTATTTT CASRPLAGGPDTQYF
TRBJ1-6 TRBV20-1 few . 13 TGCAGTGCTCCAGGGCAGAATAATTCACCCCTCCACTTT CSAPGQNNSPLHF
TRBJ1-5 TRBV30 few . 12 TGTGCCTGCTCAGGGGAAGGTCAGCCCCAGCATTTT CACSGEGQPQHF
TRBJ1-4 TRBV7-9 . . 15 TGTGCCAGCAGCTTCTCAGGTCCCATTGGTGAAAAACTGTTTTTT CASSFSGPIGEKLFF
TRBJ2-1 TRBV19 . TRBD2 15 TGTGCCAGTAGTCTATCTAGCGGGAGTCTTAATGAGCAGTTCTTC CASSLSSGSLNEQFF
TRBJ2-1 TRBV6-2/TRBV6-3 few TRBD2 14 TGTGCCAGCCGAATAGCGGGATTCTACAATGAGCAGTTCTTC CASRIAGFYNEQFF
TRBJ1-2 TRBV3-1 . . 13 TGTGCCAGCAGCCGGTCAGGGGCCTATGGCTACACCTTC CASSRSGAYGYTF
TRBJ1-6 TRBV29-1 . . 13 TGCAGCGGGCAGGGAGAGGGCAATTCACCCCTCCACTTT CSGQGEGNSPLHF
TRBJ2-5 TRBV7-2 . . 15 TGTGCCAGCAGCTTAGAAGGGGTAGCGCGAGAGACCCAGTACTTC CASSLEGVARETQYF
TRBJ1-2 TRBV29-1 few TRBD1 12 TGCAGCGAACAGGGGGCGCAGGGTGGCTACACCTTC CSEQGAQGGYTF
TRBJ1-5 TRBV6-6 . . 16 TGTGCCAGCCGCCTGGAAAGGCAAGGTAGCAATCAGCCCCAGCATTTT CASRLERQGSNQPQHF
TRBJ1-5 TRBV5-1 few . 15 TGCGCCAGCAGCTTGGCTGGGAGGGGGGATCAGCCCCAGCATTTT CASSLAGRGDQPQHF
TRBJ2-2 TRBV27 few TRBD2 13 TGTGCCAGCTCTATCCGGGGGGGCGGGGAGCTGTTTTTT CASSIRGGGELFF
TRBJ1-4 TRBV28 . TRBD1 16 TGTGCCAGCAGTCCCCGGGACAGGGACTTGTTTGAAAAACTGTTTTTT CASSPRDRDLFEKLFF
TRBJ2-1 TRBV7-9 many . 12 TGTGCCAGCAGCCCGGGACTCAATTTGCAGTTCTTC CASSPGLNLQFF
TRBJ2-7 TRBV20-1 few . 13 TGCAGTGCTAGCGGGGGCCACTCCTACGAGCAGTACTTC CSASGGHSYEQYF
TRBJ1-1 TRBV21-1 . . 13 TGTGCCAGGGAAGAGGGGTTCTCAGCTGAAGCTTTCTTT CAREEGFSAEAFF
TRBJ1-4 TRBV7-9 . TRBD1 14 TGTGCCAGCAGCATACGACAGGGTGGTGAAAAACTGTTTTTT CASSIRQGGEKLFF
TRBJ2-1 TRBV9 . TRBD2 15 TGTGCCAGCAGCGCGAATAGCGGGGGAAGTGATGAGCAGTTCTTC CASSANSGGSDEQFF
TRBJ1-3 TRBV20-1 . . 16 TGCAGTGCTAGAGATCTACCGTACAGGGAGGGAAACACCATATATTTT CSARDLPYREGNTIYF
TRBJ1-2 TRBV12-3/TRBV12-4 . . 13 TGTGCCAGCAACCGGGACGGTAGCTATGGCTACACCTTC CASNRDGSYGYTF
TRBJ2-5 TRBV11-2 . TRBD2 15 TGTGCCAGCAGCGGACTAGCGGGAGGTCAAGAGACCCAGTACTTC CASSGLAGGQETQYF
TRBJ2-1 TRBV12-3/TRBV12-4 . . 15 TGTGCCAGCAGTTTAATGGAGGGGGCGGGAAATGAGCAGTTCTTC CASSLMEGAGNEQFF
TRBJ2-5 TRBV11-2 . . 14 TGTGCCAGCAGCTTAGGCAATGCGGGGGAGACCCAGTACTTC CASSLGNAGETQYF
TRBJ2-4 TRBV20-1 many TRBD1 16 TGCAGTGCTCCCCACAGGGGGACGGTTATGGGGAACATTCAGTACTTC CSAPHRGTVMGNIQYF
TRBJ2-6 TRBV12-3/TRBV12-4 few . 14 TGTGCCACCATGGGCTGGCTGGGAGCCAACGTCCTGACTTTC CATMGWLGANVLTF
TRBJ1-5 TRBV7-2 many TRBD1 15 TGTGCCAGCAGCTTACGGACAGGGGGCAGACAGCCCCAGCATTTT CASSLRTGGRQPQHF
TRBJ1-4 TRBV10-3 . TRBD1 15 TGTGCCATCAGTGAGTCGAGGGACAGAAATGAAAAACTGTTTTTT CAISESRDRNEKLFF
TRBJ2-1 TRBV20-1 few . 13 TGCAGTGCTAGAGTGCTCCCGCGCAATGAGCAGTTCTTC CSARVLPRNEQFF
TRBJ2-1 TRBV7-9 . TRBD2 17 TGTGCCAGCAGCTCCGTTCGTAGCGGGGGGGCGTCCAATGAGCAGTTCTTC CASSSVRSGGASNEQFF